What follows are 25 T cell receptor beta chains derived from one specimen sequenced in a study of blood T cells in healthy people across ages. A second PCR of roughly 7 to 11 cycles used a sample-barcoded 5' primer and a J-beta primer mix. Using its own MiXCR run on the 5' RACE reads, TCRdb lists one record per CDR3 protein. This sample has 650,000 to 1,000,000 distinct CDR3 sequences, with 30% to 45% found just once. Material: blood. The receptors stem from a man aged 18 to 35 in good health.

Many counts were recorded for this clonotype. This chain uses TRBV5-1 with TRBJ2-5; 9 nucleotides match TRBD1. This CDR3 has 15 amino acids. The V segment lost 0 bases and the J segment 5 bases; nucleotides outside the gene matches: 5. Germline CDR1 reads SGHRS; CDR2 reads YFSETQ. CDR3 loop: CASSLEQGARETQYF. The CDR3 nucleotides are TGCGCCAGCAGCTTGGAACAGGGGGCTCGGGAGACCCAGTACTTC.

The J gene is TRBJ2-5, the V gene TRBV29-1, with 8 bases matching TRBD2. This CDR3 has 13 residues. Germline-derived CDR1 and CDR2 are SQVTM and ANQGSEA. Unmatched junction bases numbered 14, after V lost 4 bases and J lost 13 bases. In DNA, the CDR3 is TGCAGCGTTGGGGGACTAGGCTACAATGAGCGGTACTTC. This gives the protein CSVGGLGYNERYF.

The rearrangement joins TRBV11-2 to TRBJ2-5, with D hard to call. Trimming cost V 4 bases and J 4 bases, with 13 bases left between them. CDR3 length: 14 amino acids. The germline V gene has CDR1 SGHAT and CDR2 FQNNGV. CDR3 in DNA: TGTGCCAGCAGCTCTTTAAAACATTCAGAGACCCAGTACTTC. Translating gives CASSSLKHSETQYF.

The chain links TRBV20-1 to TRBJ2-4; 9 bases match TRBD1. The CDR3 totals 13 residues. In germline, CDR1 is DFQATT, CDR2 SNEGSKA (reference sequence). After removal of 5 bases from V and 4 bases from J, the junction contained 3 bases not matched to a gene. CDR3 loop: CSAAGQGKNIQYF. The CDR3 DNA sequence: TGCAGTGCTGCCGGACAGGGGAAAAACATTCAGTACTTC.

The chain combines TRBV20-1 with TRBJ2-6; unclear D gene. The V gene lost 1 base and the J gene lost 0 bases, with 16 bases spanning the gap. The germline CDR1 and CDR2 sequences are DFQATT and SNEGSKA (reference sequence). The CDR3 spans 18 residues. CDR3 nucleotide sequence: TGCAGTGCTAGAGTATTGGCAGGCGAGAGCTCTGGGGCCAACGTCCTGACTTTC. It codes for CSARVLAGESSGANVLTF.

The chain employs TRBV10-3 and TRBJ1-6; 8 bases are a match to TRBD1. Germline V lookup: CDR1 ENHRY, CDR2 SYGVKD. V shed 2 bases and J 10 bases; nucleotides not matched to a gene: 4. This CDR3 is built from 14 residues. The CDR3 here is CAISEDRGRSPLHF. CDR3 nucleotides: TGTGCCATCAGTGAGGACAGGGGACGGTCACCCCTCCACTTT.

This clonotype was observed a single time. The chain couples TRBV20-1 to TRBJ2-3; D may match TRBD1 or TRBD2 (7 bases each). CDR3 length: 15 residues. CDR1 DFQATT and CDR2 SNEGSKA come from the germline V gene (reference sequence). V lost 2 bases and J 4 bases, leaving 16 bases between the germline ends. The DNA for the CDR3 is TGCAGTGCTAGACTTCAGGGGGGGGCGGCAGATACGCAGTATTTT. This sequence encodes CSARLQGGAADTQYF.

This clonotype came up a few times. V and J are TRBV5-1 and TRBJ2-5; D may be TRBD2 (6 bases). The germline V gene has CDR1 SGHRS and CDR2 YFSETQ. The CDR3 loop spans 15 amino acids. The ends were cut back, 4 bases at V and 5 bases at J, with 18 bases in the middle. The CDR3 loop is CASSPPDSAGETQYF. CDR3 DNA sequence: TGCGCCAGCAGCCCCCCTGACAGCGCGGGGGAGACCCAGTACTTC.

The gene calls are TRBV14 and TRBJ2-5, with 7 nucleotides matching TRBD2. Near its end, the DNA agrees better with TRBJ2-7, so the J call may be wrong. This CDR3 contains 14 residues. Germline lookup yields CDR1 SGHDN and CDR2 FVKESK. For the CDR3, the DNA is TGTGCCAGCAGCCAACCCAGCGGGAACGACGAGCAGTACTTC. This codes for CASSQPSGNDEQYF.

This clonotype came up a few times. The chain combines TRBV20-1 with TRBJ1-1; tentatively, D is TRBD1 (5 bases). Germline CDR1 is DFQATT and CDR2 is SNEGSKA (reference sequence). V was pared by 0 bases and J by 4 bases, with 18 bases between. The CDR3 consists of 16 residues. The CDR3 coding sequence is TGCAGTGCTAGAGATCGTCTTGTGGGGGAGGGCACTGAAGCTTTCTTT. This gives the protein CSARDRLVGEGTEAFF.

This clonotype was counted once. Germline and junction disagree at one end, which may indicate a read error. The genes are TRBV11-2 and TRBJ1-2, with D perhaps TRBD1 (6 bases). This CDR3 has 15 amino acids. Germline values: CDR1 SGHAT, CDR2 FQNNGV. In nucleotides, the CDR3 is TGTGCCGGCAGCTTAGTGGGGACAACCAACTACGGCTACACCTTC. It specifies CAGSLVGTTNYGYTF.

The chain uses TRBV7-9 and TRBJ2-5, with D tentatively TRBD2 (6 bases). Trimming removed 1 base at V and 8 bases at J, with 14 bases between. Germline assignment: CDR1 SEHNR and CDR2 FQNEAQ (reference sequence). The CDR3 is 14 amino acids. The CDR3, as DNA: TGTGCCAGCAGCTTAGTCGGGCGGGGCCCCACCCAGTACTTC. The encoded protein is CASSLVGRGPTQYF.

This clonotype was recorded a few times. This rearrangement joins TRBV6-5 to TRBJ2-5; TRBD1 or TRBD2 may be the D gene (5 bases each). Trimming pared 4 bases from V and 4 bases from J, leaving 19 bases between. The CDR3 is 16 residues long. CDR1 MNHEY and CDR2 SVGAGI come from the germline V gene. Here the CDR3 DNA reads TGTGCCAGCAGTTCCTCGTCGGGGACCGGTGGAGAGACCCAGTACTTC. Protein: CASSSSSGTGGETQYF.

The V and J genes are TRBV7-9 and TRBJ1-1, with 7 bases that match TRBD1. The trim removed 4 bases at V and 1 base at J, leaving 3 bases unmatched. CDR3 length: 14 residues. Germline V gene lookup returns CDR1 SEHNR and CDR2 FQNEAQ (reference sequence). CDR3 nucleotides: TGTGCCAGCAGCTCAGGGGGTAGGAACACTGAAGCTTTCTTT. This gives the protein CASSSGGRNTEAFF. The full variable domain, its missing parts supplied by reference TRBV7-9 and TRBJ1-1, is DTGVSQNPRHKITKRGQNVTFRCDPISEHNRLYWYRQTLGQGPEFLTYFQNEAQLEKSRLLSDRFSAERPKGSFSTLEIQRTEQGDSAMYLCASSSGGRNTEAFFGQGTRLTVV.

This sequence joins TRBV2 and TRBJ1-5; 7 bases align to TRBD1. From germline, CDR1 is SNHLY and CDR2 FYNNEI. J lost 5 bases, V lost 8 bases, and 3 bases had no gene match. The CDR3 has 12 amino acids. CDR3 coding DNA: TGTGCCAGCGGGACAGTCGATCAGCCCCAGCATTTT. It is translated as CASGTVDQPQHF.

The chain has TRBV14 and TRBJ2-3; no reliable D call. The V end was cut by 2 bases, the J end by 10 bases, with 10 bases between. This CDR3 comprises 12 residues. Germline assignment: CDR1 SGHDN and CDR2 FVKESK. In DNA, the CDR3 is TGTGCCAGCAGCCAAATGGGGTCGGCGCAGTATTTT. This codes for CASSQMGSAQYF.

The V gene is TRBV28, the J gene TRBJ2-1, with 9 nucleotides matching TRBD1. Trimming at V came to 3 bases and at J to 3 bases, leaving 9 bases not matched to a gene. Germline values: CDR1 MDHEN, CDR2 SYDVKM. This CDR3 contains 17 residues. The CDR3, as DNA: TGTGCCAGCAGTTTCACAGCCGGGACAGGGAACTACAATGAGCAGTTCTTC. It codes for CASSFTAGTGNYNEQFF.

This clonotype has at least ten counts. The J gene is TRBJ2-1, the V gene TRBV29-1; 9 nucleotides match TRBD1. Germline lookup yields CDR1 SQVTM and CDR2 ANQGSEA. Trimming cost V 6 bases and J 7 bases; bases outside gene matches: 7. The CDR3 has 13 amino acids. CDR3 sequence (DNA): TGCAGCGTCGCGGACGGGACAGGGAATGAGCAGTTCTTC. It encodes CSVADGTGNEQFF.

There are a few counts of this clonotype. The J gene is TRBJ2-2, the V gene TRBV30; D is unclear. Trimming stripped 3 bases from V and 0 bases from J, with 14 bases between. The CDR3 is 16 residues long. Germline CDR1 reads GTSNPN; CDR2 reads SVGIG (reference sequence). For the CDR3, the DNA is TGTGCCTGGAGCCCAGGACCGGCCTCGAACACCGGGGAGCTGTTTTTT. Translating it yields CAWSPGPASNTGELFF.

In its sample, this clonotype was seen a few times. The chain uses TRBV12-3 or TRBV12-4 and TRBJ2-4, with a possible D match to TRBD1 (5 bases). The CDR3 is made up of 12 amino acids. V shed 3 bases and J shed 11 bases, with 11 bases lying between them. Here the CDR3 DNA reads TGTGCCAGCAGTTTTATCAGGGCGGTTCAGTACTTC. Protein: CASSFIRAVQYF.

The rearrangement links TRBV27 to TRBJ1-1; D ambiguous. The CDR3 totals 12 residues. The germline V gene encodes CDR1 MNHEY and CDR2 SMNVEV (reference sequence). Trimming cost V 11 bases and J 3 bases, with 13 bases left between them. CDR3 in DNA: TGTGCCCCCCTTGGCTGGTACACTGAAGCTTTCTTT. It specifies CAPLGWYTEAFF.

This clonotype was recorded only once. A much larger clone lies a single base off, so this may be a read error. This chain connects TRBV12-3 or TRBV12-4 to TRBJ2-5; 8 nucleotides agree with TRBD1. The J call is doubtful: the DNA matches TRBJ2-7 better. The CDR3 consists of 13 residues. The CDR3 spells CVSSKDRGHEQYF. CDR3 in DNA: TGTGTCAGCAGTAAAGACAGGGGTCACGAGCAGTACTTC.

This rearrangement joins TRBV5-1 to TRBJ1-1; possibly TRBD1 for D (6 bases). The CDR3 loop spans 15 amino acids. V lost 4 bases to trimming and J lost 6 bases, with 19 bases between them. In germline, CDR1 is SGHRS, CDR2 YFSETQ. The CDR3 region is CASSVTRTEGSEAFF. The CDR3 coding sequence is TGCGCCAGCAGCGTAACACGGACAGAGGGCTCTGAAGCTTTCTTT.

Comment on this clonotype: A single base separates this from a much larger clone, so it may be a read error. This chain joins TRBV28 and TRBJ2-1; D not certain. CDR1 MDHEN and CDR2 SYDVKM come from the germline V gene. The V and J ends lost 8 bases and 13 bases respectively, with 15 bases between them. This CDR3 is built from 11 residues. The CDR3 sequence is CASVSLETQFF. The CDR3, as DNA: TGTGCCAGCGTATCCTTGGAGACCCAGTTCTTC.

The chain links TRBV5-1 to TRBJ2-7; the D call may be TRBD1 or TRBD2 (5 bases each). CDR1 is SGHRS, CDR2 YFSETQ, per germline. V lost 0 bases to trimming and J lost 2 bases, with 12 bases between them. The CDR3 spans 15 residues. CDR3 in DNA: TGCGCCAGCAGCTTGGTTTCCGAGGGGCCCTACGAGCAGTACTTC. Amino acid sequence: CASSLVSEGPYEQYF.